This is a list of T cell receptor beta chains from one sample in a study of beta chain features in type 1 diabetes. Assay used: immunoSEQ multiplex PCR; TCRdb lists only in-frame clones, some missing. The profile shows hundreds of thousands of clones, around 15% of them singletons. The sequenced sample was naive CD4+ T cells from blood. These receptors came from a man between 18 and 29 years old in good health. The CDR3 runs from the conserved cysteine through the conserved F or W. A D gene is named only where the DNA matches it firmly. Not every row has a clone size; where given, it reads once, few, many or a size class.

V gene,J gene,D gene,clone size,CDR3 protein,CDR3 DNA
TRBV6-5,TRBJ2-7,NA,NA,CASRKGFPYEQYF,TGTGCCAGCAGAAAGGGGTTCCCCTACGAGCAGTACTTC
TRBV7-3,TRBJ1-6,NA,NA,CASSLTKGGKSPLHF,TGTGCCAGCAGCTTAACGAAGGGTGGTAAATCACCCCTCCACTTT
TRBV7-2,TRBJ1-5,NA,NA,CASSTGQLNQPQHF,TGTGCCAGCAGCACCGGACAGCTCAATCAGCCCCAGCATTTT
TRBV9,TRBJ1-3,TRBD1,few,CASSPPFPDDRGPGNTIYF,TGTGCCAGCAGCCCCCCCTTTCCGGACGACAGGGGCCCTGGAAACACCATATATTTT
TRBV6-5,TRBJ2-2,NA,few,CASSYSYNPLTGELFF,TGTGCCAGCAGTTACTCATATAACCCGCTGACCGGGGAGCTGTTTTTT
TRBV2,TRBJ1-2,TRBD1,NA,CASTRTGHTNYGYTF,TGTGCCAGCACGCGGACAGGTCATACTAACTATGGCTACACCTTC
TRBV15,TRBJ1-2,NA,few,CATSRGGAASGYTF,TGTGCCACCAGCAGAGGAGGCGCAGCATCGGGCTACACCTTC
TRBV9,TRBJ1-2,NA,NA,CASSELGDLTGYTF,TGTGCCAGCAGCGAGTTAGGGGACCTTACGGGCTACACCTTC
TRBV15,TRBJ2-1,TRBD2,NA,CATSRGVAGAYNEQFF,TGTGCCACCAGCAGAGGGGTAGCGGGGGCTTACAATGAGCAGTTCTTC
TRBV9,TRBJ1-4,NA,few,CASSSRQAHEKLFF,TGTGCCAGCAGCTCTAGACAGGCACACGAAAAACTGTTTTTT
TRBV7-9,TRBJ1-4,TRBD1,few,CASSAMGQGLEKLFF,TGTGCCAGCAGCGCAATGGGACAGGGGTTAGAAAAACTGTTTTTT
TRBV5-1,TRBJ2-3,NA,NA,CASSLGGTKKDTQYF,TGCGCCAGCAGCTTGGGTGGTACTAAGAAAGATACGCAGTATTTT
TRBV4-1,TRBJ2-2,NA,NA,CASSQDRARATGELFF,TGCGCCAGCAGCCAAGATCGAGCCAGGGCCACCGGGGAGCTGTTTTTT
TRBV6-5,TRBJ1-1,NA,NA,CASSSAGRSKNTEAFF,TGTGCCAGCAGTTCGGCAGGGAGAAGTAAGAACACTGAAGCTTTCTTT
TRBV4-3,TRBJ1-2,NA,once,CASSQDPPRDSYGYTF,TGCGCCAGCAGCCAAGATCCCCCGCGCGACAGCTATGGCTACACCTTC
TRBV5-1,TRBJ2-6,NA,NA,CASSLERSVITGANVLTF,TGCGCCAGCAGCTTGGAGCGGAGCGTCATCACTGGGGCCAACGTCCTGACTTTC